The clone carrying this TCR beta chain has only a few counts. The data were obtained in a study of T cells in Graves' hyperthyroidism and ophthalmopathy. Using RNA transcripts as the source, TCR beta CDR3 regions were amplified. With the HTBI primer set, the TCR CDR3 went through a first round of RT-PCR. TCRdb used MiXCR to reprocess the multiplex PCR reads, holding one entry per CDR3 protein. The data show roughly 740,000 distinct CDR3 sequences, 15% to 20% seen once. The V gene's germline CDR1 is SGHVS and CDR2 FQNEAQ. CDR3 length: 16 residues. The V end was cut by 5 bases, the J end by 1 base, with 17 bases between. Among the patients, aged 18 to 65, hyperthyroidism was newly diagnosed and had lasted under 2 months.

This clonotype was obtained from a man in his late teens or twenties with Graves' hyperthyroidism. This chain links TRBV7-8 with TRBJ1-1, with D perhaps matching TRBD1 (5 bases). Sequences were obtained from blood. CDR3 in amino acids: CASSPVGGVRNTEAFF. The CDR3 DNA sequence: TGTGCCAGCAGCCCCGTTGGGGGGGTAAGGAACACTGAAGCTTTCTTT.